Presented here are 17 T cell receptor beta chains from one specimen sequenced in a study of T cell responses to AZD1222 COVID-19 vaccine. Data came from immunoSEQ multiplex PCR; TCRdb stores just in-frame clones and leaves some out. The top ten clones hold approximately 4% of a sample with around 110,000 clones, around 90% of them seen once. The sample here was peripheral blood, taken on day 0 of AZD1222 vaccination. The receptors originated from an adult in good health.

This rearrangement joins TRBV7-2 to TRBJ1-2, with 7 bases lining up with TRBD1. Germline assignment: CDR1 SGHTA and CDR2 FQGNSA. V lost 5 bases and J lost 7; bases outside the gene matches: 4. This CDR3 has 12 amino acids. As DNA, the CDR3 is TGTGCCAGCAGCAACAGGGGCGGTGGCTACACCTTC. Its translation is CASSNRGGGYTF.

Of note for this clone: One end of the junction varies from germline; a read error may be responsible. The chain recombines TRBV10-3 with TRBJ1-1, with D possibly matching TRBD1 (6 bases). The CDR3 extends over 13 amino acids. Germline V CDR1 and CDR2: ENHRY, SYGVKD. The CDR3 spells CAVRGIGNTEAFF. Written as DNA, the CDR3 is TGTGCCGTCAGGGGAATTGGGAACACTGAAGCTTTCTTT.

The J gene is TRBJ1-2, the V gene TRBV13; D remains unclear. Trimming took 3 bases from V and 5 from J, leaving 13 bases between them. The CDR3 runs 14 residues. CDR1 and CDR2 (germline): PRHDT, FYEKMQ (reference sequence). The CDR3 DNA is TGTGCCAGCAGCTTTTTTTCGCAGGCTTATGGCTACACCTTC. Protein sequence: CASSFFSQAYGYTF.

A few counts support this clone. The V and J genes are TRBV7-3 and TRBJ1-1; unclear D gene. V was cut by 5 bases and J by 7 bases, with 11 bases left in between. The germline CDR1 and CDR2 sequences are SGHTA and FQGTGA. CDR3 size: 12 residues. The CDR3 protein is CASSINRGEAFF. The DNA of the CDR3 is TGTGCCAGCAGCATAAACCGGGGTGAAGCTTTCTTT.

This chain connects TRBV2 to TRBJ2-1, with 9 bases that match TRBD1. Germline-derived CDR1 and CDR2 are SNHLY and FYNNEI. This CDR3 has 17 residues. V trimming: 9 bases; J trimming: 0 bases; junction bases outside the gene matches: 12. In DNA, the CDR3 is TGTGCCAGACGGAGGACCGGGACAGGGAGCTCCTACAATGAGCAGTTCTTC. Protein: CARRRTGTGSSYNEQFF.

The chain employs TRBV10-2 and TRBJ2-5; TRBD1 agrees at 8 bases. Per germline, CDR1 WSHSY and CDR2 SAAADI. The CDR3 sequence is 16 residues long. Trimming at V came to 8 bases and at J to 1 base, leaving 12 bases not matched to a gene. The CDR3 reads CASSPDRGASQETQYF. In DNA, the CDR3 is TGCGCCAGCTCCCCAGACAGGGGAGCTTCCCAAGAGACCCAGTACTTC.

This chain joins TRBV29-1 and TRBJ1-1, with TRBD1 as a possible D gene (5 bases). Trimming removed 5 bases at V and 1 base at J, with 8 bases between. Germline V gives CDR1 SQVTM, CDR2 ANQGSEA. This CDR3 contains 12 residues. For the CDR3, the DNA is TGCAGCGTTAGGGGCCGGAACACTGAAGCTTTCTTT. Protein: CSVRGRNTEAFF.

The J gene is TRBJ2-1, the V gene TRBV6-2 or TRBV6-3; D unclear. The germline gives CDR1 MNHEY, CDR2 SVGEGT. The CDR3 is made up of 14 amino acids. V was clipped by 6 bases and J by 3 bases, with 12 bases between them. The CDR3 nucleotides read TGTGCCAGCAGCGTTCGTTCCGGCTACAATGAGCAGTTCTTC. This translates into CASSVRSGYNEQFF.

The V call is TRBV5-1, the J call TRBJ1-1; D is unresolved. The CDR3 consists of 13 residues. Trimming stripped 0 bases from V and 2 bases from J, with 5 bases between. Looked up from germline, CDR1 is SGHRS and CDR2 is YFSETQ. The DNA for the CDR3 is TGCGCCAGCAGCTTGGGTACAAACACTGAAGCTTTCTTT. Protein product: CASSLGTNTEAFF.

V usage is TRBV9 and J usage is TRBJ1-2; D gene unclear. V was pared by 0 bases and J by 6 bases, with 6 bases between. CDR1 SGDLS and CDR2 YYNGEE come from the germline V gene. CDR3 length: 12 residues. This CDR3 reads CASSVDDDGYTF. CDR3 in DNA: TGTGCCAGCAGCGTAGATGATGATGGCTACACCTTC.

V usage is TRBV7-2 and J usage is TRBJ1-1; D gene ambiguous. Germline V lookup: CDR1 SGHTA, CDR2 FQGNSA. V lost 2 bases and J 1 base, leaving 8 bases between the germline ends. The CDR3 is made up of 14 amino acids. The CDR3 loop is CASSLSPANTEAFF. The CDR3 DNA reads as TGTGCCAGCAGCTTATCGCCAGCGAACACTGAAGCTTTCTTT.

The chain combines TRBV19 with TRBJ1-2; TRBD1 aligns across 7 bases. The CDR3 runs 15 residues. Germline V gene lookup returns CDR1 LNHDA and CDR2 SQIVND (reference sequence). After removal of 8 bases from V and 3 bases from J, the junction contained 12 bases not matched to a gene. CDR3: CASRPPQGVDYGYTF. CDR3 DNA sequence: TGTGCCAGTCGCCCCCCCCAGGGGGTGGACTATGGCTACACCTTC.

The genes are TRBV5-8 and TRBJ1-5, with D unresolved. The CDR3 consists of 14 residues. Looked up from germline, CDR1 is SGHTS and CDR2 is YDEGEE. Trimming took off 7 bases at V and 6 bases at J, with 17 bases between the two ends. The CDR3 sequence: CASARRSGPQPQHF. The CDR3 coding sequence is TGTGCCAGCGCACGCCGCAGTGGACCTCAGCCCCAGCATTTT.

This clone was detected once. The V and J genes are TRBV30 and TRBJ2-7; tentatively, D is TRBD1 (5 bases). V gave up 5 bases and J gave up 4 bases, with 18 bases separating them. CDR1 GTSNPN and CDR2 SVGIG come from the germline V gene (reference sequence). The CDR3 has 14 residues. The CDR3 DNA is TGTGCCTGGCAACAGGACCTGGGGCCTTACGAGCAGTACTTC. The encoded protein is CAWQQDLGPYEQYF.

The DNA of the CDR3 is TGTGCCAGCACATACAGGGAAAAACTGTTTTTT. Its translation is CASTYREKLFF. The chain carries TRBV2 and TRBJ1-4; TRBD1 is a possible D gene (5 bases). V was pared by 7 bases and J by 8 bases, with 8 bases between. Germline lookup yields CDR1 SNHLY and CDR2 FYNNEI. The CDR3 runs to 11 residues.

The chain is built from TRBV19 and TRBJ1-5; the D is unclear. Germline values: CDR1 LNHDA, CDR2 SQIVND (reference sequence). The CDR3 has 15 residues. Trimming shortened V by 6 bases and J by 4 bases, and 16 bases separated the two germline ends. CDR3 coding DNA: TGTGCCAGTAGCTACTCCCAGGTCAGGAATCAGCCCCAGCATTTT. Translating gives CASSYSQVRNQPQHF.

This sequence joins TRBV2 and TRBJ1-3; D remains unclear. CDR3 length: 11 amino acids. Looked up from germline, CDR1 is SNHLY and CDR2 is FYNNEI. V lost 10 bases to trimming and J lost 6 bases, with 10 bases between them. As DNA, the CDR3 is TGTGCCACCCTTTTAGAAAACACCATATATTTT. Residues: CATLLENTIYF.